Included here is one T cell receptor beta chain sequence, with context. The antigen remains undetermined. The data originate from a study of T cells after yellow fever vaccination. Notes on the study in general: Post-booster repertoires again held most primary-vaccination clones (about 95% CD4, 88% CD8).

TCRdb ran MiXCR on the 5' RACE reads and lists one entry per CDR3 protein. The profile shows some 340,000 distinct CDR3 sequences, about 10% of them singletons. The CDR3 is 15 residues long. Trimming took off 2 bases at V and 4 bases at J, with 11 bases between the two ends. Germline V gene sequence: CDR1 SEHNR, CDR2 FQNEAQ (reference sequence). The material sequenced was CD4+ T cells sorted from PBMCs, taken 45 days after the yellow fever booster vaccination. The V gene is TRBV7-9, the J gene TRBJ1-4; D not resolved. This receptor was identified in a young man who received the YFV17D yellow fever vaccine. In DNA form, the CDR3 reads TGTGCCAGCAGCTTAAGTCAGGTTCTTAATGAAAAACTGTTTTTT. Encoded protein: CASSLSQVLNEKLFF.